The clone carrying this T cell receptor beta chain was detected ten times or more. Amplification of TCR beta CDR3 regions was performed using RNA transcripts as template. The TCR CDR3 first-round RT-PCR relied on the HTBI primer set. One entry per CDR3 protein, called by TCRdb with MiXCR from the multiplex PCR reads. The sample carries under 400,000 distinct CDR3 sequences, roughly a fifth recorded once. This entry belongs to a study of T cells in Graves' hyperthyroidism and ophthalmopathy. CDR1 and CDR2 (germline): KGHSH, LQKENI. The CDR3 is made up of 12 amino acids. Trimming stripped 4 bases from V and 10 bases from J, with 11 bases between.

This chain joins TRBV18 and TRBJ2-1; D not certain. Sequenced material: blood. This receptor was obtained from a woman aged 45 to 65 with Graves' hyperthyroidism. Here the CDR3 DNA reads TGTGCCAGCTCACGAGACATAATCGAGCAGTTCTTC. Its protein is CASSRDIIEQFF.